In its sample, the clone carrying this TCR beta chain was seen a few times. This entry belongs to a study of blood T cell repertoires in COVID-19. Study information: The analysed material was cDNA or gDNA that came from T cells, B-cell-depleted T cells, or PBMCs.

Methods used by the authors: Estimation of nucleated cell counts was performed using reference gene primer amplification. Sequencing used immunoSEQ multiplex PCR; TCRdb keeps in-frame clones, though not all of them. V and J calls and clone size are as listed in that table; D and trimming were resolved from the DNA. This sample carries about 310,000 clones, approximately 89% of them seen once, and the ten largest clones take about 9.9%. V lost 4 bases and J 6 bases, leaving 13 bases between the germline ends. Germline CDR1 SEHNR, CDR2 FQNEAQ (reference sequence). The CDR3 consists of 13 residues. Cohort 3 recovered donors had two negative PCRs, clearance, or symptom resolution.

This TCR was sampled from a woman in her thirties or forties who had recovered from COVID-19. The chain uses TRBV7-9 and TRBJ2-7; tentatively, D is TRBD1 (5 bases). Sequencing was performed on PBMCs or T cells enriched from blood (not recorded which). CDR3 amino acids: CASSYLGQGEQYF. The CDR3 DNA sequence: TGTGCCAGCAGCTACCTTGGGCAGGGCGAGCAGTACTTC.